This passage covers 25 T cell receptor beta chains from one sample sequenced in a study of blood T cell repertoires in COVID-19. The protocol was immunoSEQ multiplex PCR, while the TCRdb copy is restricted to in-frame clones and leaves out a portion. This table holds roughly 200,000 clones, approximately 78% found once. Sequences were obtained from peripheral blood. Every receptor here comes from a woman older than 75 with active or convalescent COVID-19.

The genes are TRBV6-1 and TRBJ2-7, with D maybe TRBD2 (5 bases). The CDR3 is made up of 16 amino acids. Trimming took off 4 bases at V and 0 bases at J, with 16 bases between the two ends. Germline CDR1 MNHNS, CDR2 SASEGT. Here the CDR3 reads CASSVGMTGYSYEQYF. The CDR3 DNA sequence: TGTGCCAGCAGTGTAGGAATGACGGGATACTCCTACGAGCAGTACTTC.

The chain carries TRBV3-1 (or the pseudogene TRBV3-2) and TRBJ2-3; 8 nucleotides line up with TRBD2. The CDR3 extends over 16 amino acids. Germline V lookup: CDR1 LGHDT, CDR2 YNNKEL (reference sequence). With V trimmed by 5 bases and J by 2 bases, 9 bases remained unmatched. The CDR3 is CASSRGGSGDTDTQYF. The CDR3 nucleotides read TGTGCCAGCAGCAGGGGGGGTAGCGGGGACACAGATACGCAGTATTTT.

The CDR3 nucleotides are TGTGCCAGTAGCGGGGCAGCGCGACTAGCGAATGGCTACACCTTC. Protein sequence: CASSGAARLANGYTF. The genes are TRBV19 and TRBJ1-2, with a tentative D call TRBD1 (5 bases). The germline CDR1 and CDR2 sequences are LNHDA and SQIVND (reference sequence). The CDR3 runs 15 residues. Trimming stripped 6 bases from V and 6 bases from J, with 20 bases between.

V is TRBV5-1 and J is TRBJ1-1, with TRBD1 matching over 8 bases. Germline CDR1 and CDR2: SGHRS and YFSETQ. There are 13 residues in the CDR3. Trimming cost V 2 bases and J 3 bases; bases outside gene matches: 0. CDR3 coding DNA: TGCGCCAGCAGCTTACAGGGGGACACTGAAGCTTTCTTT. This sequence encodes CASSLQGDTEAFF.

This clone was seen once. The chain employs TRBV2 and TRBJ1-6; tentative D call: TRBD1 (5 bases). There are 14 residues in the CDR3. Trimming stripped 7 bases from V and 6 bases from J, with 13 bases between. Germline values: CDR1 SNHLY, CDR2 FYNNEI. CDR3 loop: CASKVGTRNSPLHF. The CDR3 DNA reads TGTGCCAGCAAGGTCGGGACTCGTAATTCACCCCTCCACTTT. Full variable domain (rest looked up from reference TRBV2 and TRBJ1-6): EPEVTQTPSHQVTQMGQEVILRCVPISNHLYFYWYRQILGQKVEFLVSFYNNEISEKSEIFDDQFSVERPDGSNFTLKIRSTKLEDSAMYFCASKVGTRNSPLHFGNGTRLTVT.

The CDR3, as DNA: TGTGCCAGCAGCTGGGAGACAGGTGAAGCTTTCTTT. Its protein is CASSWETGEAFF. The J gene is TRBJ1-1, the V gene TRBV7-9; D is perhaps TRBD1 (6 bases). Germline CDR1 is SEHNR and CDR2 is FQNEAQ (reference sequence). V was clipped by 4 bases and J by 7 bases, with 10 bases between them. This CDR3 contains 12 residues.

The rearrangement joins TRBV19 to TRBJ1-5; D uncertain. From germline, CDR1 is LNHDA and CDR2 SQIVND (reference sequence). The CDR3 is made up of 12 amino acids. The CDR3 is CAVGLTNQPQHF. For the CDR3, the DNA is TGTGCGGTAGGACTAACTAATCAGCCCCAGCATTTT.

This chain uses TRBV5-4 with TRBJ2-7; D is unclear. The CDR3 covers 15 residues. Germline assignment: CDR1 SGHNT and CDR2 YYREEE (reference sequence). The germline V and J ends were trimmed by 0 bases and 2 bases, with 12 bases remaining between them. The CDR3 sequence: CASSLGQAPTYEQYF. Written as DNA, the CDR3 is TGTGCCAGCAGCTTGGGGCAGGCCCCGACCTACGAGCAGTACTTC.

This clone was observed a handful of times. The V gene is TRBV16, the J gene TRBJ1-2; the D is unclear. Germline values: CDR1 KGHSY, CDR2 FQNENV. The CDR3 covers 16 residues. Trimming shortened V by 0 bases and J by 0 bases, and 11 bases separated the two germline ends. The CDR3, as DNA: TGTGCCAGCAGCCAATCTGAGAGGGCGGCTAACTATGGCTACACCTTC. It codes for CASSQSERAANYGYTF.

The genes are TRBV11-2 and TRBJ2-1; 12 nucleotides align to TRBD2. In germline, CDR1 is SGHAT, CDR2 FQNNGV. V was clipped by 4 bases and J by 4 bases; unmatched bases: 5. The CDR3 is 16 amino acids. The CDR3 loop reads CASSYGTSGLYNEQFF. CDR3 nucleotides: TGTGCCAGCAGCTACGGGACTAGCGGGCTATACAATGAGCAGTTCTTC.

In this sample, this clone turned up once. The chain employs TRBV5-4 and TRBJ2-7; tentatively, D is TRBD1 (5 bases). Germline V gene data show CDR1 as SGHNT and CDR2 as YYREEE (reference sequence). V shed 6 bases and J shed 4 bases, with 14 bases lying between them. This CDR3 is 13 amino acids long. DNA for the CDR3: TGTGCCAGCACCTCGCAGGGTGGGTACGAGCAGTACTTC. This encodes CASTSQGGYEQYF.

The genes are TRBV7-2 and TRBJ2-7; D possibly corresponds to TRBD2 (7 bases). This CDR3 is built from 17 residues. The ends were cut back, 2 bases at V and 4 bases at J, with 21 bases in the middle. CDR1 SGHTA and CDR2 FQGNSA come from the germline V gene. The CDR3 loop reads CASSLFRGADRGYEQYF. In nucleotides, the CDR3 is TGTGCCAGCAGCTTATTCCGGGGGGCCGACCGGGGGTACGAGCAGTACTTC. The full variable domain, rest sourced from reference TRBV7-2 and TRBJ2-7, is GAGVSQSPSNKVTEKGKDVELRCDPISGHTALYWYRQSLGQGLEFLIYFQGNSAPDKSGLPSDRFSAERTGGSVSTLTIQRTQQEDSAVYLCASSLFRGADRGYEQYFGPGTRLTVT.

V gene TRBV7-2 combines with J gene TRBJ1-6; 9 nucleotides line up with TRBD1. The CDR3 contains 15 residues. J lost 5 bases, V lost 2 bases, and 1 base had no gene match. In germline, CDR1 is SGHTA, CDR2 FQGNSA. CDR3 region: CASSLRTGDNSPLHF. CDR3 nucleotides: TGTGCCAGCAGCTTAAGGACAGGGGATAATTCACCCCTCCACTTT.

The chain couples TRBV4-3 to TRBJ2-3, with 10 bases fitting TRBD2. CDR1 is LGHNA, CDR2 YSLEER, per germline. The CDR3 sequence is 16 residues long. V dropped 2 bases and J dropped 4; count of bases not matched to a gene: 6. CDR3 coding DNA: TGCGCCAGCAGCCAATTCCGCAGCGGGGGGGCAGATACGCAGTATTTT. The encoded protein is CASSQFRSGGADTQYF.

The chain combines TRBV5-1 with TRBJ2-3, with TRBD2 matching over 12 bases. V gave up 4 bases and J gave up 4 bases; unmatched junction bases: 1. The CDR3 extends over 14 amino acids. CDR1 and CDR2 from the germline V gene are SGHRS and YFSETQ. The CDR3 DNA reads as TGCGCCAGCAGCCCTAGCGGGGGGGCAGATACGCAGTATTTT. Translation gives CASSPSGGADTQYF.

V usage is TRBV11-2 and J usage is TRBJ2-5; D ambiguous. Trimming cost V 4 bases and J 4 bases, with 7 bases left between them. The germline V gene has CDR1 SGHAT and CDR2 FQNNGV. The CDR3 has 12 amino acids. The CDR3 sequence: CASSSSGETQYF. The CDR3 DNA reads as TGTGCCAGCAGCTCTTCAGGAGAGACCCAGTACTTC.

V is TRBV6-5 and J is TRBJ1-2, with D possibly matching TRBD1 (5 bases). This CDR3 contains 15 residues. V was trimmed by 4 bases and J by 1 base, leaving 13 bases between them. The germline V gene encodes CDR1 MNHEY and CDR2 SVGAGI. The CDR3 region is CASSSTGGNNYGYTF. The DNA for the CDR3 is TGTGCCAGCAGTTCCACAGGAGGGAATAACTATGGCTACACCTTC.

The CDR3 here is CASSAGSTNEKLFF. In DNA form, the CDR3 reads TGTGCCAGCAGCGCAGGGTCCACTAATGAAAAACTGTTTTTT. The chain couples TRBV6-5 to TRBJ1-4; weak D call: TRBD1 (5 bases). Germline values: CDR1 MNHEY, CDR2 SVGAGI. V gave up 6 bases and J gave up 2 bases, with 10 bases separating them. This CDR3 region has 14 residues.

The chain recombines TRBV28 with TRBJ1-4; tentative D call: TRBD1 (5 bases). The CDR3 consists of 17 residues. The ends were cut back, 1 base at V and 0 bases at J, with 12 bases in the middle. The germline gives CDR1 MDHEN, CDR2 SYDVKM. CDR3 residues: CASSLSGGTATNEKLFF. The CDR3 DNA reads as TGTGCCAGCAGTTTATCCGGGGGGACCGCAACTAATGAAAAACTGTTTTTT.

The genes are TRBV5-1 and TRBJ1-1; 7 nucleotides line up with TRBD1. The V segment lost 4 bases and the J segment 5 bases; nucleotides outside the gene matches: 11. Germline values: CDR1 SGHRS, CDR2 YFSETQ. The CDR3 is 15 residues long. DNA of the CDR3: TGCGCCAGCAGCGAGGGACAGCTGAGAAATACTGAAGCTTTCTTT. This encodes CASSEGQLRNTEAFF.

V gene TRBV7-9 combines with J gene TRBJ2-7; D is possibly TRBD1 (6 bases). CDR3 length: 15 amino acids. Trimming took off 6 bases at V and 3 bases at J, with 18 bases between the two ends. Germline V CDR1 and CDR2: SEHNR, FQNEAQ (reference sequence). For the CDR3, the DNA is TGTGCCAGCAGTCCCCCCGGGACACGGGGCTACGAGCAGTACTTC. Translation: CASSPPGTRGYEQYF. The variable domain in full, completed from reference TRBV7-9 and TRBJ2-7, reads DTGVSQNPRHKITKRGQNVTFRCDPISEHNRLYWYRQTLGQGPEFLTYFQNEAQLEKSRLLSDRFSAERPKGSFSTLEIQRTEQGDSAMYLCASSPPGTRGYEQYFGPGTRLTVT.

The chain recombines TRBV21-1 with TRBJ2-1; the D segment call TRBD2 is taken from the table without a DNA check. TRBV21-1 is labeled a pseudogene. CDR3 length: 18 amino acids. The CDR3 DNA is TGTGCCAGCATTAAGAGCTATAGCGGGGCCTACTCCTACAATGAGCAGTTCTTC. Residues: CASIKSYSGAYSYNEQFF.

In its sample, this clone was seen a few times. The chain combines TRBV4-3 with TRBJ1-5; no definite D call. CDR1 is LGHNA and CDR2 is YSLEER in the germline V gene. Between the trimmed V and J ends, which lost 0 bases and 6 bases, there was a span of 12 bases. The CDR3 loop spans 15 amino acids. CDR3 DNA: TGCGCCAGCAGCCAAGATAACCAGGCGAGTCAGCCCCAGCATTTT. Translation: CASSQDNQASQPQHF.

The chain recombines TRBV4-2 with TRBJ1-2; 10 positions match TRBD1. V was clipped by 0 bases and J by 4 bases; unmatched bases: 5. The CDR3 runs 16 residues. Germline V gene sequence: CDR1 LGHNA, CDR2 YNFKEQ. The CDR3: CASSQDLGQGGYGYTF. As DNA, the CDR3 is TGTGCCAGCAGCCAAGATCTTGGACAGGGGGGCTATGGCTACACCTTC.

V is TRBV19 and J is TRBJ2-5; a possible D gene is TRBD1 (7 bases). The V gene lost 5 bases and the J gene lost 4 bases, with 20 bases spanning the gap. The CDR3 length is 16 residues. Germline CDR1 LNHDA, CDR2 SQIVND (reference sequence). CDR3 residues: CASSGRDSGLRETQYF. The CDR3 DNA sequence: TGTGCCAGTAGTGGCCGGGACAGCGGGTTGAGAGAGACCCAGTACTTC.